The 32 T cell receptor beta chains below were found in one sample sequenced in a study of vaccination effects on CD4 cells after COVID-19. The culture ran for 10 days before CD4+ T cells were isolated. Measured with immunoSEQ multiplex PCR; TCRdb has only the in-frame clones, and not every one. The sample holds about 37,000 clones, approximately 74% seen once. These receptors have no known antigen. The sequenced sample was CD4+ T cells from PBMCs cultured without peptide, obtained before COVID-19 vaccination. The receptors were gathered from a human donor who received a COVID-19 vaccine.

The gene calls are TRBV13 and TRBJ2-7, with 16 nucleotides matching TRBD2. V was clipped by 5 bases and J by 4 bases; unmatched bases: 17. This CDR3 contains 20 residues. Germline lookup yields CDR1 PRHDT and CDR2 FYEKMQ (reference sequence). The CDR3 spells CASSLRAGGGTSGRVYEQYF. The CDR3 DNA is TGTGCCAGCAGCCTTCGGGCAGGAGGTGGGACTAGCGGGAGGGTTTACGAGCAGTACTTC.

This rearrangement joins TRBV3-1 (or the pseudogene TRBV3-2) to TRBJ1-2, with D maybe TRBD1 (5 bases). There are 16 residues in the CDR3. Germline V gives CDR1 LGHDT, CDR2 YNNKEL (reference sequence). V lost 4 bases, J lost 1 base, and 16 bases lay in between. The CDR3 region has the DNA TGTGCCAGCAGCCCCCTAGGGGCAGGGAGTAACTATGGCTACACCTTC. Translated, it gives CASSPLGAGSNYGYTF.

The chain employs TRBV12-3 or TRBV12-4 and TRBJ2-3; D ambiguous. V was clipped by 7 bases and J by 14 bases, with 19 bases between them. The CDR3 consists of 12 residues. The CDR3 DNA reads TGTGCCAGCAAACCCGGTGAAGAGACTCCGTATTTT. This translates into CASKPGEETPYF.

V is TRBV4-1 and J is TRBJ1-2, with a weak D call TRBD1 (6 bases). Germline V lookup: CDR1 MGHRA, CDR2 YSYEKL. V lost 0 bases and J 3 bases, leaving 11 bases between the germline ends. This CDR3 has 15 residues. CDR3: CASSQDTGLDYGYTF. As DNA, the CDR3 is TGCGCCAGCAGCCAAGATACAGGGTTGGACTATGGCTACACCTTC.

V gene TRBV6-5 combines with J gene TRBJ2-7; the D call may be TRBD1 or TRBD2 (6 bases each). This CDR3 has 13 amino acids. The ends were cut back, 4 bases at V and 5 bases at J, with 12 bases in the middle. The germline gives CDR1 MNHEY, CDR2 SVGAGI. This chain's CDR3 is CASSFRRGHEQYF. CDR3 in DNA: TGTGCCAGCAGTTTCCGCCGGGGGCACGAGCAGTACTTC.

This clone was seen once. The rearrangement links TRBV18 to TRBJ2-5; D possibly corresponds to TRBD1 (5 bases). V was trimmed by 5 bases and J by 0 bases, leaving 10 bases between them. Germline-derived CDR1 and CDR2 are KGHSH and LQKENI. This CDR3 has 14 residues. The CDR3 DNA reads TGTGCCAGCTCAGGCCGACAGAACCAAGAGACCCAGTACTTC. Translating it yields CASSGRQNQETQYF.

This chain uses TRBV5-1 with TRBJ2-7; D is unresolved. Germline V gene sequence: CDR1 SGHRS, CDR2 YFSETQ. V shed 4 bases and J shed 0 bases, with 2 bases lying between them. The CDR3 loop spans 11 amino acids. CDR3 loop: CASSASYEQYF. CDR3 in DNA: TGCGCCAGCAGCGCCTCCTACGAGCAGTACTTC.

The chain links TRBV7-9 to TRBJ1-1; no reliable D call. Germline V gives CDR1 SEHNR, CDR2 FQNEAQ (reference sequence). The V end lost 3 bases, the J end lost 7 bases, and 12 bases lay between the germline ends. The CDR3 contains 13 residues. The chain's CDR3 is CASSFTWENEAFF. In nucleotides, the CDR3 is TGTGCCAGCAGCTTTACTTGGGAAAATGAAGCTTTCTTT. The whole variable domain, filled in from reference TRBV7-9 and TRBJ1-1, reads DTGVSQNPRHKITKRGQNVTFRCDPISEHNRLYWYRQTLGQGPEFLTYFQNEAQLEKSRLLSDRFSAERPKGSFSTLEIQRTEQGDSAMYLCASSFTWENEAFFGQGTRLTVV.

The chain combines TRBV2 with TRBJ2-5; 11 nucleotides match TRBD2. V trimming: 6 bases; J trimming: 2 bases; junction bases outside the gene matches: 2. Germline V gene sequence: CDR1 SNHLY, CDR2 FYNNEI. The CDR3 runs 14 residues. The DNA of the CDR3 is TGTGCCAGCAGGAGACTAGCGGGGCAAGAGACCCAGTACTTC. This sequence encodes CASRRLAGQETQYF. Drawing the rest from reference TRBV2 and TRBJ2-5, the complete variable domain is EPEVTQTPSHQVTQMGQEVILRCVPISNHLYFYWYRQILGQKVEFLVSFYNNEISEKSEIFDDQFSVERPDGSNFTLKIRSTKLEDSAMYFCASRRLAGQETQYFGPGTRLLVL.

This rearrangement joins TRBV12-3 or TRBV12-4 to TRBJ1-3, with D possibly matching TRBD1 (5 bases). With 1 base removed from V and 11 bases from J, the gap between germline ends came to 12 bases. This CDR3 spans 13 amino acids. The CDR3 spells CASSLGGKVPIYF. The CDR3 bases are TGTGCCAGCAGTTTAGGGGGGAAGGTTCCCATATATTTT.

Notes on this clone: At the DNA level, this CDR3 is encoded by other sequences in the same sample as well. The gene calls are TRBV6-5 and TRBJ2-7, with D maybe TRBD2 (5 bases). The CDR3 contains 14 residues. Per the germline V gene, CDR1 is MNHEY and CDR2 is SVGAGI. The V gene lost 5 bases and the J gene lost 0 bases, with 11 bases spanning the gap. The CDR3 nucleotides read TGTGCCAGCAGTCTTAGCGTTGTCTCCTACGAGCAGTACTTC. It specifies CASSLSVVSYEQYF.

This clone showed up just a few times. The rearrangement joins TRBV5-1 to TRBJ1-3; TRBD1 is a possible D gene (6 bases). The V gene's germline CDR1 is SGHRS and CDR2 YFSETQ. The CDR3 length is 13 residues. Trimming pared 4 bases from V and 8 bases from J, leaving 13 bases between. CDR3 sequence reads: CASSLGQRDTIYF. CDR3 in DNA: TGCGCCAGCAGCCTCGGACAGAGGGACACCATATATTTT.

This clone was counted only a few times. The V call is TRBV11-2, the J call TRBJ2-3, with 7 bases fitting TRBD2. The V gene end was trimmed by 0 bases and the J gene end by 7 bases; junction bases not matched to a gene: 7. This CDR3 has 15 amino acids. CDR1 is SGHAT, CDR2 FQNNGV, per germline. CDR3 coding DNA: TGTGCCAGCAGCTTAGAGGGCGGGGGAACGAATACGCAGTATTTT. This gives the protein CASSLEGGGTNTQYF.

V gene TRBV7-3 combines with J gene TRBJ2-6; unclear D gene. V was trimmed by 3 bases and J by 3 bases, leaving 0 bases between them. The CDR3 length is 12 residues. Germline values: CDR1 SGHTA, CDR2 FQGTGA. The chain's CDR3 is CASSFGANVLTF. The CDR3 nucleotides read TGTGCCAGCAGCTTTGGGGCCAACGTCCTGACTTTC.

The chain couples TRBV30 to TRBJ1-2, with unresolved D. The CDR3 consists of 14 residues. V lost 0 bases and J 4 bases, leaving 12 bases between the germline ends. Germline V lookup: CDR1 GTSNPN, CDR2 SVGIG (reference sequence). For the CDR3, the DNA is TGTGCCTGGAGTGTAGGAGGTTCTGGCTATGGCTACACCTTC. It codes for CAWSVGGSGYGYTF.

This rearrangement joins TRBV25-1 to TRBJ1-3; perhaps TRBD1 as D (6 bases). The germline CDR1 and CDR2 sequences are MGHDK and SYGVNS. Trimming shortened V by 0 bases and J by 2 bases, and 8 bases separated the two germline ends. CDR3 length: 15 amino acids. This chain's CDR3 is CASSEYEGAGNTIYF. CDR3 coding DNA: TGTGCCAGCAGTGAATATGAGGGGGCTGGAAACACCATATATTTT. Full variable domain (outside the CDR3, taken from reference TRBV25-1 and TRBJ1-3): EADIYQTPRYLVIGTGKKITLECSQTMGHDKMYWYQQDPGMELHLIHYSYGVNSTEKGDLSSESTVSRIRTEHFPLTLESARPSHTSQYLCASSEYEGAGNTIYFGEGSWLTVV.

Here the CDR3 DNA reads TGTGCCAGCAGTTACTCGGAGGGACTAGCGGGGACCCAGTACTTC. As protein: CASSYSEGLAGTQYF. The chain joins TRBV6-5 to TRBJ2-5; 12 nucleotides align to TRBD2. CDR1 is MNHEY, CDR2 SVGAGI, per germline. With V trimmed by 0 bases and J by 7 bases, 3 bases remained unmatched. The CDR3 has 15 residues.

The chain combines TRBV4-1 with TRBJ2-5; D is possibly TRBD2 (5 bases). The CDR3 totals 16 residues. From germline, CDR1 is MGHRA and CDR2 YSYEKL. V was trimmed by 0 bases and J by 0 bases, leaving 11 bases between them. CDR3: CASSQDKRLYQETQYF. CDR3 nucleotide sequence: TGCGCCAGCAGCCAAGATAAGCGGTTGTACCAAGAGACCCAGTACTTC.

The gene calls are TRBV7-9 and TRBJ2-2, with D tentatively TRBD2 (5 bases). Trimming pared 5 bases from V and 2 bases from J, leaving 9 bases between. This CDR3 region has 14 residues. The V gene's germline CDR1 is SEHNR and CDR2 FQNEAQ (reference sequence). CDR3 in amino acids: CASSRGSNTGELFF. The CDR3 DNA reads TGTGCCAGCAGCCGGGGATCCAACACCGGGGAGCTGTTTTTT.

The chain recombines TRBV3-1 (or the pseudogene TRBV3-2) with TRBJ2-5; 10 nucleotides match TRBD2. The CDR3 spans 15 residues. CDR1 LGHDT and CDR2 YNNKEL come from the germline V gene (reference sequence). Trimming removed 4 bases from V and 4 bases from J; junction bases left unmatched: 6. The CDR3 spells CASSPKRGGGETQYF. CDR3 DNA: TGTGCCAGCAGCCCGAAGCGGGGGGGCGGAGAGACCCAGTACTTC.

Only one count was recorded for this clone. The chain is built from TRBV28 and TRBJ1-5; D unresolved. The germline V gene encodes CDR1 MDHEN and CDR2 SYDVKM. The CDR3 has 14 residues. Trimming pared 2 bases from V and 3 bases from J, leaving 8 bases between. CDR3 in DNA: TGTGCCAGCAGTTTAGGGCAGATCAATCAGCCCCAGCATTTT. Translating gives CASSLGQINQPQHF.

The rearrangement joins TRBV6-6 to TRBJ2-5; 9 bases align to TRBD1. Germline V gives CDR1 MNHNY, CDR2 SVGAGI (reference sequence). The junction had 13 bases not matched to a gene; V was cut back by 7 bases and J by 7 bases. CDR3 length equals 15 residues. CDR3 amino acids: CASNPGGQGLSTQYF. The CDR3 nucleotides are TGTGCCAGCAATCCTGGGGGACAGGGCTTGTCGACCCAGTACTTC.

This clone was observed once. The chain couples TRBV27 to TRBJ2-7; D uncertain. CDR3 size: 16 residues. Germline CDR1 and CDR2: MNHEY and SMNVEV (reference sequence). The germline V and J ends were trimmed by 0 bases and 5 bases, with 17 bases remaining between them. CDR3 residues: CASSLSVRSTDHEQYF. In DNA, the CDR3 is TGTGCCAGCAGTTTATCGGTTCGCTCGACGGACCACGAGCAGTACTTC.

This clone was seen a single time. This sequence joins TRBV20-1 and TRBJ2-3; no clear D. Germline assignment: CDR1 DFQATT and CDR2 SNEGSKA (reference sequence). This CDR3 has 10 amino acids. Trimming removed 8 bases from V and 5 bases from J, with 8 bases in between. Here the CDR3 reads CSPAEDTQYF. CDR3 nucleotides: TGCAGTCCCGCCGAAGATACGCAGTATTTT.

The J gene is TRBJ2-7, the V gene TRBV12-3 or TRBV12-4; D is unresolved. Between the trimmed V and J ends, which lost 2 bases and 0 bases, there was a span of 2 bases. The CDR3 is made up of 12 amino acids. CDR3 in amino acids: CASSLHSYEQYF. For the CDR3, the DNA is TGTGCCAGCAGTTTACACTCCTACGAGCAGTACTTC.

The chain recombines TRBV19 with TRBJ1-3, with TRBD1 matching 9 bases. Germline values: CDR1 LNHDA, CDR2 SQIVND (reference sequence). The CDR3 sequence is 15 residues long. J lost 0 bases, V lost 6 bases, and 3 bases had no gene match. This CDR3 is CASRRQGGSGNTIYF. Here the CDR3 DNA reads TGTGCCAGTAGACGACAGGGGGGCTCTGGAAACACCATATATTTT. The complete variable domain, with remaining parts taken from reference TRBV19 and TRBJ1-3, reads DGGITQSPKYLFRKEGQNVTLSCEQNLNHDAMYWYRQDPGQGLRLIYYSQIVNDFQKGDIAEGYSVSREKKESFPLTVTSAQKNPTAFYLCASRRQGGSGNTIYFGEGSWLTVV.

CDR3 nucleotide sequence: TGTGCCAGCAGTTATACAGTACAGCCCCAGCATTTT. Its protein product is CASSYTVQPQHF. This chain joins TRBV28 and TRBJ1-5; no firm D call. The germline V gene has CDR1 MDHEN and CDR2 SYDVKM. V shed 4 bases and J shed 7 bases, with 8 bases lying between them. There are 12 residues in the CDR3. The entire variable domain, with the rest obtained from reference TRBV28 and TRBJ1-5, is as follows: DVKVTQSSRYLVKRTGEKVFLECVQDMDHENMFWYRQDPGLGLRLIYFSYDVKMKEKGDIPEGYSVSREKKERFSLILESASTNQTSMYLCASSYTVQPQHFGDGTRLSIL.

The rearrangement uses TRBV7-2 and TRBJ1-6; TRBD1 matches 8 bases. The CDR3 has 15 amino acids. Germline V lookup: CDR1 SGHTA, CDR2 FQGNSA. The trim removed 5 bases at V and 6 bases at J, leaving 6 bases unmatched. CDR3 nucleotides: TGTGCCAGCAGCCGCCCGGGACAGGTTAATTCACCCCTCCACTTT. Its protein product is CASSRPGQVNSPLHF.

In its sample, this clone ranks as medium-sized. V gene TRBV7-8 combines with J gene TRBJ1-3; no definite D call. Deletions cut 2 bases from V and 0 bases from J, with 11 bases between. CDR1 is SGHVS and CDR2 is FQNEAQ in the germline V gene. This CDR3 has 16 residues. CDR3 loop: CASSLFRQSSGNTIYF. Here the CDR3 DNA reads TGTGCCAGCAGCTTATTCCGGCAGTCCTCTGGAAACACCATATATTTT.

The genes are TRBV3-1 (or the pseudogene TRBV3-2) and TRBJ1-1, with D maybe TRBD1 (5 bases). Germline assignment: CDR1 LGHDT and CDR2 YNNKEL (reference sequence). This CDR3 has 14 amino acids. Trimming shortened V by 1 base and J by 4 bases, and 10 bases separated the two germline ends. The DNA of the CDR3 is TGTGCCAGCAGCCAAGTTGGGCAGGGCACTGAAGCTTTCTTT. Protein product: CASSQVGQGTEAFF.

This sequence joins TRBV5-4 and TRBJ2-1, with 7 bases lining up with TRBD1. V gave up 6 bases and J gave up 5 bases; unmatched junction bases: 8. This CDR3 is built from 14 residues. Germline-derived CDR1 and CDR2 are SGHNT and YYREEE (reference sequence). Here the CDR3 DNA reads TGTGCCAGCACCGCCGGGACAGCAAACAATGAGCAGTTCTTC. Translation gives CASTAGTANNEQFF.

The chain joins TRBV27 to TRBJ2-2; D remains unclear. CDR1 MNHEY and CDR2 SMNVEV come from the germline V gene (reference sequence). The ends were cut back, 3 bases at V and 1 base at J, with 6 bases in the middle. The CDR3 contains 14 residues. CDR3 loop: CASSFIRNTGELFF. The CDR3 nucleotides read TGTGCCAGCAGTTTTATAAGGAACACCGGGGAGCTGTTTTTT.